What follows is one T cell receptor beta chain and its context. The source of the sample is a study of ipilimumab plus nivolumab after autologous stem cell transplantation. Using immunoSEQ multiplex PCR, the repertoire was profiled, and TCRdb retains in-frame clones only, with some absent. The table lists 6,300 or so clones, more than 80% of them singletons. V was clipped by 0 bases and J by 0 bases, with 15 bases between them. This CDR3 comprises 17 residues. Per the germline V gene, CDR1 is SGDLS and CDR2 is YYNGEE. This specimen was PBMCs, taken in a trial of ipilimumab plus nivolumab as post-transplant consolidation. The sequence derives from a female donor with multiple myeloma. The chain recombines TRBV9 with TRBJ1-1; D gene ambiguous. CDR3 loop: CASSVGLRAGLNTEAFF. The CDR3, as DNA: TGTGCCAGCAGCGTAGGACTTCGTGCTGGGTTGAACACTGAAGCTTTCTTT.